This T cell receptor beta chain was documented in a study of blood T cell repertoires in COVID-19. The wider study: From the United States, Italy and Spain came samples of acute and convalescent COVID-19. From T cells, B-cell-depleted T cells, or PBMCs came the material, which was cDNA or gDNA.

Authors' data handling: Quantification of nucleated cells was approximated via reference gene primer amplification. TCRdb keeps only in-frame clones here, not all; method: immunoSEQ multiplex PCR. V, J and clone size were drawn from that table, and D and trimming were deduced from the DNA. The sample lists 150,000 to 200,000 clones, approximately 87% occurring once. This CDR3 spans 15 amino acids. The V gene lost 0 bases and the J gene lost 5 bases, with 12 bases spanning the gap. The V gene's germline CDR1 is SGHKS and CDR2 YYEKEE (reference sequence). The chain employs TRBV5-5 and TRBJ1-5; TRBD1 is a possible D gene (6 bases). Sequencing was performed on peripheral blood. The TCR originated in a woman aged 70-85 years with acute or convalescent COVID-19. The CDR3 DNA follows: TGTGCCAGCAGCTTGGTACAGGGTGTGGATCAGCCCCAGCATTTT. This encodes CASSLVQGVDQPQHF.